Sequencing of this T cell receptor (beta chain) was carried out in a study of memory CD4+ T cells and cytomegalovirus serostatus. Notes on the study in general: Suggested: most of the CMV-linked TCR signature lies in CD4+ memory cells. About 40% of the 164 known CMV-associated TCRbeta sequences appeared in CD4+ memory.

The method was immunoSEQ multiplex PCR; TCRdb's version includes in-frame clones alone and lacks a portion of them. The table lists tens of thousands of clones, 82% of them singletons. The sort gate was single viable CD3+CD4+CD8-CD45RO+ cells for memory CD4+ T cells. On this clone: The antigen remains unidentified.

The TCR was taken from an adult in good health and CMV-seronegative. Some clones in this sample may be carry-over from other donors' samples. Sequencing was performed on memory CD4+ T cells from blood.

CDR3 DNA: TGTGCCAGCAGGTTCAAAGCGACAGGGCTCGAGCAGTACTTC. Residues: CASRFKATGLEQYF. The chain recombines TRBV27 with TRBJ2-7, with TRBD1 matching 7 bases. Germline CDR1 and CDR2: MNHEY and SMNVEV (reference sequence). The CDR3 sequence is 14 residues long. The junction had 11 bases not matched to a gene; V was cut back by 6 bases and J by 6 bases.